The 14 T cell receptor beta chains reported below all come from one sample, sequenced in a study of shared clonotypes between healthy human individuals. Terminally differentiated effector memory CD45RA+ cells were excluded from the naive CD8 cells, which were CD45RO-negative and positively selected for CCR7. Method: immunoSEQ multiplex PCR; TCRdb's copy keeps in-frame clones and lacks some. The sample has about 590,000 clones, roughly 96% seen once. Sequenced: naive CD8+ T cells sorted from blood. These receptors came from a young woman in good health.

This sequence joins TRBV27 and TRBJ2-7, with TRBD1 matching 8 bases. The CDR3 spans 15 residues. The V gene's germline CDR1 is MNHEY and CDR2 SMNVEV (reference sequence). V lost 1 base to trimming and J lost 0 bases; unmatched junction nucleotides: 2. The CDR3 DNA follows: TGTGCCAGCAGTTTATATACAGGGGGCTCCTACGAGCAGTACTTC. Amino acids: CASSLYTGGSYEQYF.

In DNA, the CDR3 is TGTGCCAGCAGTCCCTTAGCGGGACCCTCTACCTACGAGCAGTACTTC. Protein sequence: CASSPLAGPSTYEQYF. The chain joins TRBV27 to TRBJ2-7, with 8 bases matching TRBD2. The CDR3 spans 16 residues. Looked up from germline, CDR1 is MNHEY and CDR2 is SMNVEV (reference sequence). The V and J ends lost 5 bases and 2 bases, in that order; junction bases with no gene match: 11.

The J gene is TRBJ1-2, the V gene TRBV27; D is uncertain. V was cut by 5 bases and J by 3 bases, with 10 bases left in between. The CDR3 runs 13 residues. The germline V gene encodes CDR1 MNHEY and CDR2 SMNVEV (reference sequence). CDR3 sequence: CASSKGRYYGYTF. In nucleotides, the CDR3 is TGTGCCAGCAGTAAAGGACGGTACTATGGCTACACCTTC.

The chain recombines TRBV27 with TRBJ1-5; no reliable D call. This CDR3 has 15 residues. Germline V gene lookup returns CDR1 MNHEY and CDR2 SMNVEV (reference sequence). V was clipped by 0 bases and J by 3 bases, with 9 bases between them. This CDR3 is CASSLSVRSNQPQHF. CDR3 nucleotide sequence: TGTGCCAGCAGTTTATCCGTCCGATCCAATCAGCCCCAGCATTTT.

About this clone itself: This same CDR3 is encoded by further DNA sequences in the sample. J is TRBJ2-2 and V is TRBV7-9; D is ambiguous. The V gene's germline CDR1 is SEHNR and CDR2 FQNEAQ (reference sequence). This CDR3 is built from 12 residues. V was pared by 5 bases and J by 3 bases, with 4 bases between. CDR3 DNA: TGTGCCAGCAGCACGGACACCGGGGAGCTGTTTTTT. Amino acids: CASSTDTGELFF.

CDR3: CASSPGLTGANTDTQYF. DNA for the CDR3: TGCGCCAGCAGCCCTGGCCTAACAGGGGCTAACACAGATACGCAGTATTTT. The gene calls are TRBV5-1 and TRBJ2-3; 7 bases line up with TRBD1. CDR3 length equals 17 residues. V was clipped by 4 bases and J by 2 bases; unmatched bases: 13. Germline V lookup: CDR1 SGHRS, CDR2 YFSETQ.

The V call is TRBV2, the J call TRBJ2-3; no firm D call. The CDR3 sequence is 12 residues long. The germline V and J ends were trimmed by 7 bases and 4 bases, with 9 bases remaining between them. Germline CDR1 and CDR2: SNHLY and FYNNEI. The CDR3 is CASTPRADTQYF. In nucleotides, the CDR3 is TGTGCCAGCACCCCCCGGGCAGATACGCAGTATTTT. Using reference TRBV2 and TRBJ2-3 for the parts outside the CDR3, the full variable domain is EPEVTQTPSHQVTQMGQEVILRCVPISNHLYFYWYRQILGQKVEFLVSFYNNEISEKSEIFDDQFSVERPDGSNFTLKIRSTKLEDSAMYFCASTPRADTQYFGPGTRLTVL.

The CDR3 DNA reads TGTGCCAGCAGCGTATCCCAGCGGGAGTTCGGGGAGCTGTTTTTT. It is translated as CASSVSQREFGELFF. The chain combines TRBV9 with TRBJ2-2; 8 nucleotides line up with TRBD2. Germline CDR1 is SGDLS and CDR2 is YYNGEE. The J segment lost 7 bases and the V segment lost 1 base, leaving 6 bases of the junction unmatched. CDR3 size: 15 residues.

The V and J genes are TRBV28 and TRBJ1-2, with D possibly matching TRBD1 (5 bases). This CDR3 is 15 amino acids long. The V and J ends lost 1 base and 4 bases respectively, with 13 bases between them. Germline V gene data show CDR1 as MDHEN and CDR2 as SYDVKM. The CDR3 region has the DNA TGTGCCAGCAGTTTATCCGCAGGGACGGTCTATGGCTACACCTTC. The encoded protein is CASSLSAGTVYGYTF.

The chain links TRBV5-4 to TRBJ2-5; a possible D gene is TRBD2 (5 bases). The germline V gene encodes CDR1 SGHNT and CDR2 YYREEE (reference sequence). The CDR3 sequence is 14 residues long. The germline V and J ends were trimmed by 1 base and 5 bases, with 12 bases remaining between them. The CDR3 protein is CASSLLTGVETQYF. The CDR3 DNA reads TGTGCCAGCAGCTTGCTAACCGGGGTTGAGACCCAGTACTTC. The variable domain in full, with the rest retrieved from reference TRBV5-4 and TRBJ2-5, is ETGVTQSPTHLIKTRGQQVTLRCSSQSGHNTVSWYQQALGQGPQFIFQYYREEENGRGNFPPRFSGLQFPNYSSELNVNALELDDSALYLCASSLLTGVETQYFGPGTRLLVL.

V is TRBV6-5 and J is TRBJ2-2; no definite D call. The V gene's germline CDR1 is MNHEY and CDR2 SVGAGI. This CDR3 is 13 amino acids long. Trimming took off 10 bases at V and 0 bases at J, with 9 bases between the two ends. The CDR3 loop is CATLWPNTGELFF. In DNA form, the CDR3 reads TGTGCCACACTTTGGCCGAACACCGGGGAGCTGTTTTTT.

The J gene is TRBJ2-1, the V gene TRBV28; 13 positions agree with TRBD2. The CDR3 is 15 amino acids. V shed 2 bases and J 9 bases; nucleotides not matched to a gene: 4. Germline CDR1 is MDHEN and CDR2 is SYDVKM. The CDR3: CASSLGLAGAGEQFF. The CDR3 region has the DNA TGTGCCAGCAGTTTAGGACTAGCGGGAGCCGGTGAGCAGTTCTTC.

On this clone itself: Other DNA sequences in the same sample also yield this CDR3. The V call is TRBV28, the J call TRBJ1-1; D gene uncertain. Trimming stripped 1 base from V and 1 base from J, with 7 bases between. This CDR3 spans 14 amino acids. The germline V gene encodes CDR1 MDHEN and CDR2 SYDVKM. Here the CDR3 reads CASSLSGGNTEAFF. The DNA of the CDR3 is TGTGCCAGCAGTTTATCCGGCGGGAACACTGAAGCTTTCTTT.

CDR3 DNA: TGTGCCAGCAGCTTTCCGACAGCGCCAAGAAGCACAGATACGCAGTATTTT. Encoded protein: CASSFPTAPRSTDTQYF. The chain carries TRBV7-9 and TRBJ2-3, with a possible D match to TRBD1 (5 bases). The CDR3 length is 17 residues. From germline, CDR1 is SEHNR and CDR2 FQNEAQ (reference sequence). The V and J ends lost 3 bases and 0 bases respectively, with 16 bases between them. Filled out from reference TRBV7-9 and TRBJ2-3, the complete variable domain reads DTGVSQNPRHKITKRGQNVTFRCDPISEHNRLYWYRQTLGQGPEFLTYFQNEAQLEKSRLLSDRFSAERPKGSFSTLEIQRTEQGDSAMYLCASSFPTAPRSTDTQYFGPGTRLTVL.